This passage covers 16 T cell receptor beta chains from one sample sequenced in a study of type 1 and type 2 diabetes patients. Amplification started from genomic DNA. The TCR beta CDR3 region was amplified using 30 forward and 13 reverse primers. TCRdb ran MiXCR on the multiplex PCR reads and lists one entry per CDR3 protein. The data show 250,000 or so distinct CDR3 sequences, with 45% to 60% seen just once and around 13% held by the top ten. Sample: peripheral blood mononuclear cells (PBMCs). All receptors come from a man younger than 30 with type 2 diabetes.

V gene TRBV11-3 combines with J gene TRBJ1-1; the D is unclear. Germline V gene data show CDR1 as SGHNT and CDR2 as YENEEA. The CDR3 is made up of 14 amino acids. Trimming took 5 bases from V and 1 from J, leaving 11 bases between them. The CDR3 spells CASSLNRGNTEAFF. The CDR3, as DNA: TGTGCCAGCAGCCTGAACCGGGGGAACACTGAAGCTTTCTTT.

J is TRBJ1-1 and V is TRBV7-2; D is undetermined. CDR3 length equals 15 residues. Germline CDR1 reads SGHTA; CDR2 reads FQGNSA. The germline V and J ends were trimmed by 5 bases and 2 bases, with 15 bases remaining between them. CDR3 region: CASSVYRVSNTEAFF. CDR3 DNA sequence: TGTGCCAGCAGCGTGTACCGGGTCTCCAACACTGAAGCTTTCTTT. The full variable domain, completed using reference TRBV7-2 and TRBJ1-1, is GAGVSQSPSNKVTEKGKDVELRCDPISGHTALYWYRQSLGQGLEFLIYFQGNSAPDKSGLPSDRFSAERTGGSVSTLTIQRTQQEDSAVYLCASSVYRVSNTEAFFGQGTRLTVV.

This clonotype was counted between two and nine times. The J gene is TRBJ1-3, the V gene TRBV6-6; the D is unclear. Trimming cost V 6 bases and J 0 bases, with 12 bases left between them. Germline V gene sequence: CDR1 MNHNY, CDR2 SVGAGI (reference sequence). This CDR3 comprises 15 residues. The CDR3 is CASSFDSSSGNTIYF. Here the CDR3 DNA reads TGTGCCAGCAGCTTCGACTCAAGCTCTGGAAACACCATATATTTT.

The CDR3 loop reads CSARASGRITGLCSGANVLTF. The CDR3 DNA is TGCAGTGCTAGAGCTAGCGGGAGAATCACCGGGCTGTGCTCTGGGGCCAACGTCCTGACTTTC. The genes are TRBV20-1 and TRBJ2-6; 10 nucleotides agree with TRBD2. The V gene end was trimmed by 1 base and the J gene end by 0 bases; junction bases not matched to a gene: 15. This CDR3 has 21 amino acids. Germline V CDR1 and CDR2: DFQATT, SNEGSKA (reference sequence).

The rearrangement joins TRBV28 to TRBJ1-1; tentative D call: TRBD1 (5 bases). The CDR3 runs to 17 residues. V was trimmed by 5 bases and J by 4 bases, leaving 23 bases between them. Germline lookup yields CDR1 MDHEN and CDR2 SYDVKM. CDR3 nucleotide sequence: TGTGCCAGCAGTCTGGGGGATCAGGAAAGGGCTTTCACTGAAGCTTTCTTT. Its protein is CASSLGDQERAFTEAFF.

The V and J genes are TRBV24-1 and TRBJ2-6; 8 bases fit TRBD1. Trimming at V came to 3 bases and at J to 3 bases, leaving 12 bases not matched to a gene. The CDR3 contains 19 residues. Germline CDR1 KGHDR, CDR2 SFDVKD. CDR3 protein: CATSDRLTGVFVGANVLTF. The DNA of the CDR3 is TGTGCCACCAGTGATCGGCTGACAGGGGTTTTTGTTGGGGCCAACGTCCTGACTTTC.

This clonotype was detected only a few times. The V gene is TRBV4-3, the J gene TRBJ1-2; TRBD1 matches at 7 bases. The length of the CDR3 is 14 residues. Germline values: CDR1 LGHNA, CDR2 YSLEER. With 4 bases clipped from V and 4 bases from J, the junction kept 6 bases outside the gene matches. CDR3 protein: CASSLRQGTYGYTF. The CDR3 nucleotides read TGCGCCAGCAGCCTACGACAGGGCACCTATGGCTACACCTTC.

Details on this clonotype: No conserved phenylalanine or tryptophan ends this CDR3, so it is likely a read error. The chain links TRBV10-3 to TRBJ1-6, with TRBD1 matching over 9 bases. Germline V gives CDR1 ENHRY, CDR2 SYGVKD. J was trimmed by 7 bases and V by 10 bases; bases with no gene match: 5. The CDR3 contains 13 residues. CDR3 amino acids: CATTGTGNSPLHL. The CDR3 region has the DNA TGTGCCACCACGGGGACAGGGAATTCACCCCTCCACCTT.

Only a few counts were recorded for this clonotype. The rearrangement joins TRBV11-2 to TRBJ2-5; D not resolved. V lost 4 bases, J lost 5 bases, and 11 bases lay in between. This CDR3 contains 13 residues. Germline V CDR1 and CDR2: SGHAT, FQNNGV. The CDR3 region is CASSYRTIETQYF. CDR3 DNA sequence: TGTGCCAGCAGCTATAGAACAATCGAGACCCAGTACTTC.

The table lists this clonotype with a few counts. The V gene is TRBV13, the J gene TRBJ2-3; D possibly corresponds to TRBD1 (5 bases). The CDR3 sequence is 13 residues long. Germline assignment: CDR1 PRHDT and CDR2 FYEKMQ (reference sequence). V shed 8 bases and J shed 2 bases, with 11 bases lying between them. CDR3 residues: CASSSDNTDTQYF. The DNA for the CDR3 is TGTGCCAGCTCCTCGGACAACACAGATACGCAGTATTTT.

The table lists this clonotype with a count of one. This chain links TRBV4-3 with TRBJ2-7, with D unclear. The CDR3 runs to 16 residues. Per the germline V gene, CDR1 is LGHNA and CDR2 is YSLEER. Trimming shortened V by 0 bases and J by 0 bases, and 12 bases separated the two germline ends. This chain's CDR3 is CASSQDPRQSSYEQYF. As DNA, the CDR3 is TGCGCCAGCAGCCAAGATCCCAGGCAAAGCTCCTACGAGCAGTACTTC.

This clonotype turned up a few times. The chain combines TRBV7-3 with TRBJ2-7; TRBD1 might be the D (5 bases). This CDR3 contains 13 residues. CDR1 and CDR2 (germline): SGHTA, FQGTGA. The germline V and J ends were trimmed by 4 bases and 4 bases, with 11 bases remaining between them. The CDR3 is CASSSKPGYEQYF. CDR3 in DNA: TGTGCCAGCAGCTCCAAACCAGGGTACGAGCAGTACTTC.

This clonotype was seen a handful of times. The chain uses TRBV5-1 and TRBJ2-7; 8 bases are shared with TRBD2. CDR1 SGHRS and CDR2 YFSETQ come from the germline V gene. The CDR3 has 15 amino acids. After removal of 4 bases from V and 7 bases from J, the junction contained 13 bases not matched to a gene. Here the CDR3 reads CASSLGRSGIDEQYF. CDR3 DNA sequence: TGCGCCAGCAGCCTCGGCCGTAGCGGGATAGATGAGCAGTACTTC.

This clonotype was seen a few times. CDR3 nucleotide sequence: TGTGCCAGTACCCCCTCGGGGGGGGGCTCCTACAATGAGCAGTTCTTC. It encodes CASTPSGGGSYNEQFF. The chain recombines TRBV19 with TRBJ2-1; 8 bases line up with TRBD2. The V gene end was trimmed by 7 bases and the J gene end by 0 bases; junction bases not matched to a gene: 8. Germline loops: CDR1 LNHDA, CDR2 SQIVND (reference sequence). This CDR3 is built from 16 residues.

V is TRBV19 and J is TRBJ1-2; D remains ambiguous. V was cut by 5 bases and J by 0 bases, with 13 bases left in between. This CDR3 spans 15 amino acids. Germline values: CDR1 LNHDA, CDR2 SQIVND (reference sequence). The CDR3 DNA reads TGTGCCAGTAGTCTCTACCCGGGTCCTAACTATGGCTACACCTTC. Translating gives CASSLYPGPNYGYTF. Looking up the rest from reference TRBV19 and TRBJ1-2 gives the full variable domain: DGGITQSPKYLFRKEGQNVTLSCEQNLNHDAMYWYRQDPGQGLRLIYYSQIVNDFQKGDIAEGYSVSREKKESFPLTVTSAQKNPTAFYLCASSLYPGPNYGYTFGSGTRLTVV.

The chain carries TRBV12-3 or TRBV12-4 and TRBJ2-5, with 9 bases matching TRBD2. J lost 5 bases, V lost 1 base, and 5 bases had no gene match. There are 15 residues in the CDR3. CDR3 DNA sequence: TGTGCCAGCAGTTTAGGGACTAGCGATGGGGAGACCCAGTACTTC. Encoded protein: CASSLGTSDGETQYF.